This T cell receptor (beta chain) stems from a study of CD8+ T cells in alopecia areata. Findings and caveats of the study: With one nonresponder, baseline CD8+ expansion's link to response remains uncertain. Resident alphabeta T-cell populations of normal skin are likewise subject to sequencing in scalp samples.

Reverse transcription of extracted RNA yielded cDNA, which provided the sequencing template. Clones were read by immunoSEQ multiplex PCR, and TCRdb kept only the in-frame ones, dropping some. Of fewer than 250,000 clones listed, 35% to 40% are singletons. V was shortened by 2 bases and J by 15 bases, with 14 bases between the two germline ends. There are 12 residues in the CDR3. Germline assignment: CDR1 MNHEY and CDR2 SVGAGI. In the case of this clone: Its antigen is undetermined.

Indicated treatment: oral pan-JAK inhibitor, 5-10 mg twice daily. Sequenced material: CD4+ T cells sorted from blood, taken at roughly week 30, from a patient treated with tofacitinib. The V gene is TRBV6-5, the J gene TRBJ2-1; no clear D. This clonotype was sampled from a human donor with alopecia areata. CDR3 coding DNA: TGTGCCAGCAGTTACCATGGGAAAGATGCGTTCTTC. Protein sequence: CASSYHGKDAFF.